The 30 T cell receptor beta chains listed next were all sequenced from one sample in a study of T-cell reconstitution after alpha-beta-depleted transplantation in children. Unique molecular identifiers were incorporated when the TCRbeta library was constructed. In TCRdb, the PCR reads were re-called with MiXCR into one record per CDR3 protein. The sample lists 210,000 or so distinct CDR3 sequences, 8.5% to 10% occurring once. The sample was PBMCs from the stem cell graft donor, taken from the stem cell graft. Receptors were obtained from a human donor who donated a stem cell graft to a child with acute lymphoblastic leukemia.

Many counts were recorded for this clonotype. The chain has TRBV20-1 and TRBJ2-2, with D uncertain. This CDR3 has 11 residues. Germline V gives CDR1 DFQATT, CDR2 SNEGSKA (reference sequence). The V end was cut by 4 bases, the J end by 5 bases, with 5 bases between. The CDR3 sequence is CSAKRTGELFF. The CDR3 DNA reads TGCAGTGCTAAAAGGACCGGGGAGCTGTTTTTT.

The gene calls are TRBV20-1 and TRBJ1-5; unclear D gene. The germline V gene has CDR1 DFQATT and CDR2 SNEGSKA (reference sequence). The CDR3 is 14 residues long. Deletions cut 2 bases from V and 0 bases from J, with 8 bases between. The CDR3 is CSARSRNSNQPQHF. For the CDR3, the DNA is TGCAGTGCTAGAAGCCGGAATAGCAATCAGCCCCAGCATTTT.

Ten or more counts support this clonotype. The chain has TRBV12-3 or TRBV12-4 and TRBJ1-1; D may be TRBD1 (5 bases). V was shortened by 2 bases and J by 4 bases, with 11 bases between the two germline ends. There are 14 residues in the CDR3. In nucleotides, the CDR3 is TGTGCCAGCAGTTTACAGGGTGTTGGCACTGAAGCTTTCTTT. It yields the protein CASSLQGVGTEAFF.

In this sample, this clonotype turned up many times. This sequence joins TRBV7-9 and TRBJ1-5, with no clear D. Germline CDR1 SEHNR, CDR2 FQNEAQ (reference sequence). The CDR3 runs 13 residues. Trimming took 1 base from V and 6 from J, leaving 7 bases between them. CDR3: CASSLEAGQPQHF. The CDR3 DNA follows: TGTGCCAGCAGCTTAGAGGCTGGTCAGCCCCAGCATTTT.

The sample holds a few counts of this clonotype. The V gene is TRBV6-7, the J gene TRBJ2-2; no definite D call. TRBV6-7 is classed as an ORF, of uncertain function. Trimming cost V 4 bases and J 5 bases, with 17 bases left between them. The CDR3 consists of 16 residues. The CDR3 sequence is CASSLGPNDVTGELFF. The DNA for the CDR3 is TGTGCCAGCAGTTTGGGCCCGAATGATGTGACCGGGGAGCTGTTTTTT.

This clonotype appeared many times. This chain links TRBV12-3 or TRBV12-4 with TRBJ2-7, with 9 bases aligning to TRBD1. The junction had 4 bases not matched to a gene; V was cut back by 1 base and J by 3 bases. This CDR3 comprises 15 residues. In DNA form, the CDR3 reads TGTGCCAGCAGTTTAGGGGACAGGGTTGACTACGAGCAGTACTTC. Translated: CASSLGDRVDYEQYF.

This clonotype appeared a few times. The rearrangement uses TRBV6-5 and TRBJ1-6, with unresolved D. This CDR3 spans 15 amino acids. CDR1 and CDR2 (germline): MNHEY, SVGAGI. The V and J ends lost 2 bases and 10 bases respectively, with 15 bases between them. The CDR3 here is CASSYEFRADSPLHF. For the CDR3, the DNA is TGTGCCAGCAGTTACGAGTTTCGGGCCGACTCACCCCTCCACTTT.

The V gene is TRBV7-6, the J gene TRBJ2-2; D not certain. The germline V gene encodes CDR1 SGHVS and CDR2 FNYEAQ. This CDR3 spans 16 amino acids. Trimming took off 1 base at V and 0 bases at J, with 9 bases between the two ends. For the CDR3, the DNA is TGTGCCAGCAGCTTAGTTGCGACAACGAACACCGGGGAGCTGTTTTTT. Translation gives CASSLVATTNTGELFF. Together with reference TRBV7-6 and TRBJ2-2, the CDR3 gives the full variable domain: GAGVSQSPRYKVTKRGQDVALRCDPISGHVSLYWYRQALGQGPEFLTYFNYEAQQDKSGLPNDRFSAERPEGSISTLTIQRTEQRDSAMYRCASSLVATTNTGELFFGEGSRLTVL.

The sample holds a few counts of this clonotype. This sequence joins TRBV21-1 and TRBJ1-1; TRBD1 is the table's D call, not checked against the DNA. TRBV21-1 is an annotated pseudogene. The CDR3 covers 18 residues. This chain's CDR3 is CASSKGHFLGAMNTEAFF. The CDR3 DNA sequence: TGTGCCAGCAGCAAAGGACATTTCCTCGGGGCCATGAACACTGAAGCTTTCTTT.

The chain has TRBV5-1 and TRBJ2-7; TRBD1 matches 8 bases. V gave up 1 base and J gave up 7 bases; unmatched junction bases: 13. CDR3 length equals 16 residues. Looked up from germline, CDR1 is SGHRS and CDR2 is YFSETQ. Here the CDR3 DNA reads TGCGCCAGCAGCTTGATTGTGACAGGGGACTTTCGAGAGCAGTACTTC. This gives the protein CASSLIVTGDFREQYF.

The rearrangement links TRBV5-1 to TRBJ1-2; 10 bases fit TRBD1. This CDR3 has 17 amino acids. Germline CDR1 is SGHRS and CDR2 is YFSETQ. V was pared by 0 bases and J by 4 bases, with 9 bases of the junction left unmatched. The CDR3 coding sequence is TGCGCCAGCAGCTTGGCCAAAGGGACAGGGGTGTCCTATGGCTACACCTTC. The encoded protein is CASSLAKGTGVSYGYTF.

This clonotype was seen a handful of times. The chain joins TRBV2 to TRBJ2-5; 11 nucleotides agree with TRBD1. V was clipped by 9 bases and J by 5 bases; unmatched bases: 8. CDR3 size: 14 residues. CDR1 is SNHLY and CDR2 is FYNNEI in the germline V gene. The CDR3: CARQGQGVLETQYF. CDR3 in DNA: TGTGCCAGACAGGGACAGGGGGTTCTGGAGACCCAGTACTTC. Complete variable domain (other parts from reference TRBV2 and TRBJ2-5): EPEVTQTPSHQVTQMGQEVILRCVPISNHLYFYWYRQILGQKVEFLVSFYNNEISEKSEIFDDQFSVERPDGSNFTLKIRSTKLEDSAMYFCARQGQGVLETQYFGPGTRLLVL.

The chain recombines TRBV20-1 with TRBJ2-3; D unresolved. Germline loops: CDR1 DFQATT, CDR2 SNEGSKA (reference sequence). The length of the CDR3 is 13 residues. V was pared by 2 bases and J by 4 bases, with 10 bases between. CDR3 in amino acids: CSARLVGPDTQYF. In nucleotides, the CDR3 is TGCAGTGCTAGACTCGTGGGTCCAGATACGCAGTATTTT.

This clonotype was picked up a small number of times. The rearrangement links TRBV11-2 to TRBJ2-3; D might be TRBD1 (6 bases). Germline assignment: CDR1 SGHAT and CDR2 FQNNGV. This CDR3 is built from 15 residues. V was pared by 5 bases and J by 0 bases, with 12 bases between. The CDR3 nucleotides are TGTGCCAGCAGCGCCAGTGGGGGCAGCACAGATACGCAGTATTTT. Amino acids: CASSASGGSTDTQYF. Based on the CDR3 plus reference TRBV11-2 and TRBJ2-3, the full variable domain is EAGVAQSPRYKIIEKRQSVAFWCNPISGHATLYWYQQILGQGPKLLIQFQNNGVVDDSQLPKDRFSAERLKGVDSTLKIQPAKLEDSAVYLCASSASGGSTDTQYFGPGTRLTVL.

Many counts were recorded for this clonotype. This chain links TRBV6-2 or TRBV6-3 with TRBJ2-3, with 14 bases identical to TRBD2. Germline CDR1 is MNHEY and CDR2 is SVGEGT. Losses at the gene ends were 4 bases for V and 6 bases for J; bases not matched to a gene: 3. The CDR3 loop spans 15 amino acids. The CDR3 spells CASSSGLAGGDTQYF. CDR3 DNA sequence: TGTGCCAGCAGTTCCGGACTAGCGGGGGGCGATACGCAGTATTTT.

The rearrangement links TRBV18 to TRBJ2-1; TRBD2 agrees at 10 bases. V was pared by 3 bases and J by 4 bases, with 6 bases of the junction left unmatched. The CDR3 loop spans 16 amino acids. The germline gives CDR1 KGHSH, CDR2 LQKENI. The chain's CDR3 is CASSPRASGGYNEQFF. The DNA of the CDR3 is TGTGCCAGCTCACCTCGGGCTAGCGGGGGATACAATGAGCAGTTCTTC.

This clonotype was observed a few times. The V gene is TRBV10-3, the J gene TRBJ2-1, with 7 bases aligning to TRBD2. With 8 bases clipped from V and 0 bases from J, the junction kept 10 bases outside the gene matches. The germline V gene has CDR1 ENHRY and CDR2 SYGVKD. The CDR3 loop spans 16 amino acids. CDR3 DNA sequence: TGTGCCATCGGAAGCGGGAAGCCGAGCTCCTACAATGAGCAGTTCTTC. Protein sequence: CAIGSGKPSSYNEQFF.

This clonotype was observed a few times. The chain recombines TRBV3-1 with TRBJ1-3; 9 positions agree with TRBD1. CDR1 and CDR2 from the germline V gene are LGHDT and YNNKEL (reference sequence). The CDR3 sequence is 16 residues long. With 1 base clipped from V and 7 bases from J, the junction kept 8 bases outside the gene matches. Written as DNA, the CDR3 is TGTGCCAGCAGCCAAGGGGCCGGGACAGGGAGGAACACCATATATTTT. Protein product: CASSQGAGTGRNTIYF.

This clonotype was observed many times. The rearrangement uses TRBV10-1 and TRBJ1-2; maybe TRBD1 (6 bases). The CDR3 runs 13 residues. Trimming cost V 7 bases and J 3 bases, with 12 bases left between them. Looked up from germline, CDR1 is WNHNN and CDR2 is SYGVQD (reference sequence). CDR3: CASTRGADYGYTF. The DNA for the CDR3 is TGCGCCAGCACCAGGGGCGCAGACTATGGCTACACCTTC.

This chain connects TRBV28 to TRBJ1-2, with D maybe TRBD1 (6 bases). Deletions cut 5 bases from V and 4 bases from J, with 20 bases between. This CDR3 has 16 amino acids. Germline CDR1 is MDHEN and CDR2 is SYDVKM. This CDR3 is CASSPRPGGRSYGYTF. CDR3 in DNA: TGTGCCAGCAGTCCGCGGCCGGGGGGGCGTTCCTATGGCTACACCTTC.

This clonotype was observed at least ten times. This chain joins TRBV10-3 and TRBJ2-3; D remains unclear. In germline, CDR1 is ENHRY, CDR2 SYGVKD. V was pared by 7 bases and J by 1 base, with 12 bases between. The CDR3 has 14 residues. CDR3 nucleotides: TGTGCCATCAAGCCAGGCAAGGGCACAGATACGCAGTATTTT. It encodes CAIKPGKGTDTQYF.

The chain joins TRBV14 to TRBJ1-2; D gene uncertain. Germline CDR1 reads SGHDN; CDR2 reads FVKESK. V was clipped by 0 bases and J by 4 bases, with 6 bases between them. The CDR3 contains 13 residues. The CDR3 protein is CASSQEQIYGYTF. The CDR3, as DNA: TGTGCCAGCAGCCAAGAACAGATCTATGGCTACACCTTC.

This clonotype was seen only a few times. The V call is TRBV7-8, the J call TRBJ2-7; D is perhaps TRBD1 or TRBD2 (5 bases each). This CDR3 spans 16 amino acids. Between the trimmed V and J ends, which lost 5 bases and 2 bases, there was a span of 19 bases. CDR1 SGHVS and CDR2 FQNEAQ come from the germline V gene. This CDR3 is CASSGGWGKGTYEQYF. DNA for the CDR3: TGTGCCAGCAGCGGGGGTTGGGGGAAGGGCACCTACGAGCAGTACTTC.

The chain combines TRBV7-2 with TRBJ2-7; TRBD1 matches 10 bases. The germline V gene encodes CDR1 SGHTA and CDR2 FQGNSA. After removal of 4 bases from V and 2 bases from J, the junction contained 8 bases not matched to a gene. The CDR3 runs 16 residues. The CDR3 loop reads CASSSRRGQGTYEQYF. The CDR3, as DNA: TGTGCCAGCAGCTCGCGCAGGGGACAGGGGACCTACGAGCAGTACTTC.

This clonotype was found a few times. This chain uses TRBV20-1 with TRBJ1-6; weak D call: TRBD1 (6 bases). Germline CDR1 DFQATT, CDR2 SNEGSKA (reference sequence). The CDR3 has 11 residues. Trimming shortened V by 6 bases and J by 14 bases, and 14 bases separated the two germline ends. In nucleotides, the CDR3 is TGCAGTGCAAAACAGGGAAGTACCCTCCACTTT. It specifies CSAKQGSTLHF.

This clonotype was picked up a small number of times. The chain uses TRBV28 and TRBJ2-3; 14 bases agree with TRBD2. Losses at the gene ends were 6 bases for V and 8 bases for J; bases not matched to a gene: 10. The CDR3 consists of 16 residues. Germline V lookup: CDR1 MDHEN, CDR2 SYDVKM. The CDR3 nucleotides are TGTGCCAGCAGACCAGGGACTAGCGGGGGTTACGGTACGCAGTATTTT. As protein: CASRPGTSGGYGTQYF.

This clonotype was picked up a small number of times. V gene TRBV19 combines with J gene TRBJ2-1, with 9 bases matching TRBD2. The CDR3 has 15 amino acids. The germline V gene has CDR1 LNHDA and CDR2 SQIVND (reference sequence). V lost 4 bases to trimming and J lost 5 bases; unmatched junction nucleotides: 6. CDR3 bases: TGTGCCAGTAGTACTGCTAGCGGGGTAGACAATGAGCAGTTCTTC. This encodes CASSTASGVDNEQFF.

About this clonotype itself: Being one base from a much bigger clone, this may be a read error. The rearrangement links TRBV12-3 or TRBV12-4 to TRBJ2-1, with D possibly TRBD1 on 6 matching bases. The CDR3 is 15 amino acids. The V end was cut by 3 bases, the J end by 7 bases, with 16 bases between. CDR3 DNA: TGTGCCAGCAGTTTGATCAACAGGGTGGAGAATGAGCAGTTCTTC. Translating it yields CASSLINRVENEQFF.

This clonotype was seen a handful of times. The V call is TRBV7-9, the J call TRBJ1-5; 7 bases align to TRBD1. The CDR3 covers 19 residues. The germline gives CDR1 SEHNR, CDR2 FQNEAQ (reference sequence). J was trimmed by 1 base and V by 5 bases; bases with no gene match: 17. The CDR3 spells CASSATGTAVLVSNQPQHF. CDR3 DNA: TGTGCCAGCAGCGCGACCGGGACAGCAGTTCTAGTAAGCAATCAGCCCCAGCATTTT.

V and J are TRBV6-2 or TRBV6-3 and TRBJ2-2; no clear D. Germline V lookup: CDR1 MNHEY, CDR2 SVGEGT. V lost 3 bases and J 6 bases, leaving 11 bases between the germline ends. This CDR3 is built from 14 residues. DNA of the CDR3: TGTGCCAGCAGTTATTATGGCGACGCCGGGGAGCTGTTTTTT. Its protein product is CASSYYGDAGELFF.